These 9 T cell receptor beta chains originate from one sample sequenced in a study of Ad26.COV2.S vaccination and SARS-CoV-2 variants. Sequencing used immunoSEQ multiplex PCR; TCRdb keeps in-frame clones, though not all of them. Seen here are a few hundred thousand clones, approximately 90% observed once, and the top ten hold around 1.7%. Treatment meaning: roughly 20 received Ad26.COV2.S at low or high dose, single or two shots; roughly five received placebo; per-sample allocation not given. Day 63 after the first injection of vaccine or placebo was the sampling time. This specimen consisted of peripheral blood, obtained in a trial of Ad26.COV2.S vaccine versus placebo. All receptors come from a person aged 18-60 years who received the Ad26.COV2.S COVID-19 vaccine or a placebo.

Worth noting for this clone: The same CDR3 arises from other DNA sequences in this sample as well. The chain has TRBV11-2 and TRBJ1-2; the D gene is possibly TRBD1 (6 bases). The CDR3 totals 13 residues. V gave up 5 bases and J gave up 2 bases, with 9 bases separating them. The V gene's germline CDR1 is SGHAT and CDR2 FQNNGV. Here the CDR3 reads CASSLDRNYGYTF. CDR3 bases: TGTGCCAGCAGCCTCGACAGGAACTATGGCTACACCTTC.

This rearrangement joins TRBV29-1 to TRBJ1-1; no firm D call. Germline V gene data show CDR1 as SQVTM and CDR2 as ANQGSEA. CDR3 size: 14 residues. Between the trimmed V and J ends, which lost 1 base and 1 base, there was a span of 10 bases. For the CDR3, the DNA is TGCAGCGTTGAAGTCCTGACGGGGAACACTGAAGCTTTCTTT. Translation: CSVEVLTGNTEAFF. Full variable domain (missing parts from reference TRBV29-1 and TRBJ1-1): SAVISQKPSRDICQRGTSLTIQCQVDSQVTMMFWYRQQPGQSLTLIATANQGSEATYESGFVIDKFPISRPNLTFSTLTVSNMSPEDSSIYLCSVEVLTGNTEAFFGQGTRLTVV.

The rearrangement links TRBV25-1 to TRBJ2-7; 7 nucleotides match TRBD2. The CDR3 spans 14 residues. V lost 1 base to trimming and J lost 7 bases; unmatched junction nucleotides: 7. The germline V gene encodes CDR1 MGHDK and CDR2 SYGVNS. The CDR3 sequence is CASSELTPGGEQYF. The DNA for the CDR3 is TGTGCCAGCAGTGAATTGACACCCGGGGGGGAGCAGTACTTC.

The gene calls are TRBV3-1 (or the pseudogene TRBV3-2) and TRBJ1-5; D call uncertain. V was cut by 2 bases and J by 9 bases, with 11 bases left in between. Germline values: CDR1 LGHDT, CDR2 YNNKEL (reference sequence). This CDR3 spans 13 amino acids. The CDR3 coding sequence is TGTGCCAGCAGCCAATCGGTCGCTGGGCCCCAGCATTTT. This encodes CASSQSVAGPQHF.

The chain links TRBV7-2 to TRBJ1-6, with 7 bases identical to TRBD1. The trim removed 6 bases at V and 6 bases at J, leaving 5 bases unmatched. Germline V gene lookup returns CDR1 SGHTA and CDR2 FQGNSA. The CDR3 has 14 amino acids. The CDR3 bases are TGTGCCAGCAGAGCGGGACAGAGTAATTCACCCCTCCACTTT. Translating it yields CASRAGQSNSPLHF.

V usage is TRBV6-1 and J usage is TRBJ2-3, with 7 positions matching TRBD1. Germline values: CDR1 MNHNS, CDR2 SASEGT. The CDR3 has 17 amino acids. J lost 3 bases, V lost 3 bases, and 12 bases had no gene match. DNA for the CDR3: TGTGCCAGCAGTGAGGGCGCGACAGGGAGATTAACAGATACGCAGTATTTT. It is translated as CASSEGATGRLTDTQYF.

The chain combines TRBV23-1 with TRBJ2-7; D gene unclear. TRBV23-1 qualifies as an ORF whose function is uncertain. There are 15 residues in the CDR3. Trimming stripped 7 bases from V and 3 bases from J, with 19 bases between. DNA of the CDR3: TGCGCCAGCACCCATTTGCTACCCTCATACTACGAGCAGTACTTC. Translating gives CASTHLLPSYYEQYF.

The J gene is TRBJ1-3, the V gene TRBV18; tentative D call: TRBD1 (5 bases). This CDR3 is built from 14 residues. Trimming removed 4 bases at V and 3 bases at J, with 10 bases between. Germline CDR1 is KGHSH and CDR2 is LQKENI. The DNA of the CDR3 is TGTGCCAGCTCACTAACAGGAGATGGAAACACCATATATTTT. It codes for CASSLTGDGNTIYF.

This chain connects TRBV5-6 to TRBJ1-3; 7 nucleotides agree with TRBD1. The germline gives CDR1 SGHDT, CDR2 YYEEEE. The junction had 15 bases not matched to a gene; V was cut back by 3 bases and J by 6 bases. This CDR3 has 17 residues. The DNA for the CDR3 is TGTGCCAGCAGCTGGATACCAGGGGGAGGCTTGGAAAACACCATATATTTT. Translating it yields CASSWIPGGGLENTIYF.